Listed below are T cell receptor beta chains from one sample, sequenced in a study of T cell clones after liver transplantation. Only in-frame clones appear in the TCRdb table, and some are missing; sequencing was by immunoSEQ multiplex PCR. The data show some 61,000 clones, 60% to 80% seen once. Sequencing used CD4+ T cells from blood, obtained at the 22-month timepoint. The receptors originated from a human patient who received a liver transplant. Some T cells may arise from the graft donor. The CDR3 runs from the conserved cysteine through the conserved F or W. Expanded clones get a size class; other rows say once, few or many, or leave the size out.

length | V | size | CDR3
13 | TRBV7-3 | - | CASAPDRANEQYF
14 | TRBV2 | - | CASTIGEITGELFF
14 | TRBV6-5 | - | CASTRDRGRSEQYF
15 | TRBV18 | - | CASSPGRPSTDTQYF
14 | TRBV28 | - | CASSLGQNNSPLHF
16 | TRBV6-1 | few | CASSAGGDGFNQPQHF
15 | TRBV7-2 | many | CASTPGFGVSGGYTF
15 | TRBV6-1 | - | CASRLQGATYNEQFF
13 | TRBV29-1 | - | CSVEFGENEKLFF
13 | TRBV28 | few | CASSFPGWVGYTF
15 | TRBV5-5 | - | CASSARDTNTGELFF
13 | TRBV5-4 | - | CASSLDPWDEQYF
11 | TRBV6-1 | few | CASSENSPLHF
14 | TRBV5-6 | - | CASSLGTLQETQYF
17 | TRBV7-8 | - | CASSSSPSGRDTDTQYF
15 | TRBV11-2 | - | CASSLEGRYQETQYF
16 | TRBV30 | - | CAWSVPPAATYNEQFF
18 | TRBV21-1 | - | CASRLKIGYKVHNEKLFF
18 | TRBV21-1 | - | CASSNVAGTGGSNQPQHF
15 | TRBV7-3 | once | CASSPPGVVYNEQFF
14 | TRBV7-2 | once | CASSNRASQETQYF
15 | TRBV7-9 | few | CASSSGRIHNYGYTF
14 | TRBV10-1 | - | CASSENGQYNEQFF
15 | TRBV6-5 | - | CASSPPGTGRNEQFF
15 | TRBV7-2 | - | CASSPQAAAGNTIYF
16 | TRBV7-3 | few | CASSPMGTGRAGELFF
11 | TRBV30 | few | CAWSPGGGYTF
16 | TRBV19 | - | CASSIERYFSGNTIYF
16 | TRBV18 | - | CASSPPTGVDTGELFF
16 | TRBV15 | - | CATSRERSSYNSPLHF
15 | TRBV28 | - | CASSAGLAGPDTQYF
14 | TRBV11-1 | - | CASSLGSGDQPQHF
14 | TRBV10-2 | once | CASSANSQGHGYTF
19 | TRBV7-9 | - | CASSVARDTSHSGANVLTF
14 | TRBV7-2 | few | CASSLRLLNQPQHF
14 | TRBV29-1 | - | CSVLGQGIGQPQHF
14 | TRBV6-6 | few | CASSYRQGYNEQFF
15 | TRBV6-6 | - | CASSPPRQGWETQYF
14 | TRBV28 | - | CASSPGTAGNTIYF
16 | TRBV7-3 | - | CASSSVDRVGNQPQHF
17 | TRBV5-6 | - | CASSYSAGTGIGNTIYF
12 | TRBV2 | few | CASSQRQGGYTF
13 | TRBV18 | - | CASSSSSTDTQYF
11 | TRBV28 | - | CASSGIWEQYF
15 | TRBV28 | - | CASSFALPANYGYTF
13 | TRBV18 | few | CASSPSTGDEQYF
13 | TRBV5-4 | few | CASSLSKGNTIYF
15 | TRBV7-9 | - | CASSPARGAVDTQYF